The 15 T cell receptor beta chains given below trace back to one sample, sequenced in a study of blood T cell repertoires in COVID-19. Only in-frame clones appear in the TCRdb table, and some are missing; sequencing was by immunoSEQ multiplex PCR. The data show 200,000 to 250,000 clones, with just over 85% seen just once and over 12% held by the top ten. The sequencing sample was made of PBMCs or T cells enriched from blood (not recorded which). These receptors all come from a woman aged 45-65 years with acute COVID-19.

This clone came up a few times. The V call is TRBV30, the J call TRBJ2-7; TRBD1 agrees at 8 bases. The CDR3 consists of 13 residues. The germline CDR1 and CDR2 sequences are GTSNPN and SVGIG (reference sequence). After removal of 0 bases from V and 6 bases from J, the junction contained 4 bases not matched to a gene. CDR3 in amino acids: CAWSVQGATEQYF. DNA for the CDR3: TGTGCCTGGAGTGTCCAGGGGGCGACCGAGCAGTACTTC. The variable domain in full, with the rest retrieved from reference TRBV30 and TRBJ2-7, is SQTIHQWPATLVQPVGSPLSLECTVEGTSNPNLYWYRQAAGRGLQLLFYSVGIGQISSEVPQNLSASRPQDRQFILSSKKLLLSDSGFYLCAWSVQGATEQYFGPGTRLTVT.

This clone was counted only a few times. The J gene is TRBJ2-1, the V gene TRBV24-1, with TRBD2 matching 9 bases. The CDR3 has 17 amino acids. CDR1 and CDR2 (germline): KGHDR, SFDVKD. The V and J ends lost 0 bases and 9 bases, in that order; junction bases with no gene match: 11. The CDR3 region has the DNA TGTGCCACCAGTGATTTGTGGGGTAGCGGGAGAAGCGGTGAGCAGTTCTTC. Protein sequence: CATSDLWGSGRSGEQFF.

CDR3 residues: CASRPSSSGAGETQYF. The CDR3 DNA reads TGCGCCAGCAGACCCTCTAGTAGCGGTGCGGGAGAGACCCAGTACTTC. The chain recombines TRBV5-1 with TRBJ2-5; TRBD2 is a possible D gene (6 bases). Germline lookup yields CDR1 SGHRS and CDR2 YFSETQ. CDR3 length equals 16 residues. Trimming pared 5 bases from V and 4 bases from J, leaving 21 bases between.

This chain joins TRBV24-1 and TRBJ1-4; 7 positions match TRBD1. The germline gives CDR1 KGHDR, CDR2 SFDVKD. CDR3 length: 15 residues. J gave up 4 bases and V 4 bases, and 5 bases lay outside the gene matches. Written as DNA, the CDR3 is TGTGCCACCAGTGAAGGCAGGGGGATTAATGAAAAACTGTTTTTT. Translation gives CATSEGRGINEKLFF.

V is TRBV20-1 and J is TRBJ2-1; D uncertain. CDR3 length: 10 residues. Trimming removed 6 bases from V and 6 bases from J, with 6 bases in between. CDR1 and CDR2 (germline): DFQATT, SNEGSKA (reference sequence). This chain's CDR3 is CSARLNEQFF. The CDR3 nucleotides are TGCAGTGCGCGACTCAATGAGCAGTTCTTC.

This clone was detected only once. V usage is TRBV2 and J usage is TRBJ2-7, with 12 bases fitting TRBD2. Looked up from germline, CDR1 is SNHLY and CDR2 is FYNNEI. Germline trimming cut 7 bases from V and 6 bases from J; bases unmatched to any gene: 4. The CDR3 is 13 residues long. DNA for the CDR3: TGTGCCAGCACGAGACTAGCGGGAGTCGAGCAGTACTTC. This gives the protein CASTRLAGVEQYF. Full variable domain (missing parts from reference TRBV2 and TRBJ2-7): EPEVTQTPSHQVTQMGQEVILRCVPISNHLYFYWYRQILGQKVEFLVSFYNNEISEKSEIFDDQFSVERPDGSNFTLKIRSTKLEDSAMYFCASTRLAGVEQYFGPGTRLTVT.

The gene calls are TRBV7-6 and TRBJ2-1, with D possibly being TRBD1 (6 bases). Trimming pared 2 bases from V and 4 bases from J, leaving 15 bases between. The CDR3 is 16 residues long. Germline V gene data show CDR1 as SGHVS and CDR2 as FNYEAQ. CDR3 amino acids: CASSLIPLTGYNEQFF. The CDR3 region has the DNA TGTGCCAGCAGCTTAATTCCTCTCACAGGGTACAATGAGCAGTTCTTC.

This rearrangement joins TRBV3-1 (or the pseudogene TRBV3-2) to TRBJ2-1; TRBD2 is a possible D gene (6 bases). V was trimmed by 1 base and J by 4 bases, leaving 14 bases between them. This CDR3 has 16 residues. Looked up from germline, CDR1 is LGHDT and CDR2 is YNNKEL (reference sequence). The CDR3 spells CASSQVPLALYNEQFF. The CDR3 region has the DNA TGTGCCAGCAGCCAAGTCCCACTAGCTTTATACAATGAGCAGTTCTTC.

The chain couples TRBV27 to TRBJ2-2, with 10 bases that match TRBD2. CDR1 is MNHEY and CDR2 is SMNVEV in the germline V gene (reference sequence). The CDR3 is 17 residues long. The V gene end was trimmed by 6 bases and the J gene end by 2 bases; junction bases not matched to a gene: 9. In DNA form, the CDR3 reads TGTGCCAGCAGCCCCGCTCGGACTAGCGGTAACACCGGGGAGCTGTTTTTT. It yields the protein CASSPARTSGNTGELFF.

The chain carries TRBV7-2 and TRBJ2-1; TRBD2 aligns across 11 bases. Germline V gives CDR1 SGHTA, CDR2 FQGNSA. After removal of 4 bases from V and 7 bases from J, the junction contained 6 bases not matched to a gene. This CDR3 comprises 15 residues. The CDR3 sequence: CASSSGTSGRNEQFF. CDR3 in DNA: TGTGCCAGCAGCTCAGGGACTAGCGGTCGAAATGAGCAGTTCTTC. Based on the CDR3 plus reference TRBV7-2 and TRBJ2-1, the full variable domain is GAGVSQSPSNKVTEKGKDVELRCDPISGHTALYWYRQSLGQGLEFLIYFQGNSAPDKSGLPSDRFSAERTGGSVSTLTIQRTQQEDSAVYLCASSSGTSGRNEQFFGPGTRLTVL.

The chain is built from TRBV9 and TRBJ2-7; 8 bases fit TRBD2. V was pared by 1 base and J by 0 bases, with 6 bases of the junction left unmatched. Germline CDR1 reads SGDLS; CDR2 reads YYNGEE. The CDR3 is 16 amino acids. In DNA form, the CDR3 reads TGTGCCAGCAGCGTATCATGGCGGGAGGACTCCTACGAGCAGTACTTC. Translating it yields CASSVSWREDSYEQYF.

The rearrangement links TRBV5-1 to TRBJ2-1; 9 bases are a match to TRBD2. This CDR3 is 16 amino acids long. J was trimmed by 7 bases and V by 0 bases; bases with no gene match: 8. The germline V gene encodes CDR1 SGHRS and CDR2 YFSETQ. CDR3 in amino acids: CASSLAVAGVKNEQFF. The DNA for the CDR3 is TGCGCCAGCAGCTTGGCCGTAGCGGGAGTTAAGAATGAGCAGTTCTTC.

This chain joins TRBV5-1 and TRBJ2-6, with D maybe TRBD1 (6 bases). This CDR3 contains 16 residues. The germline V and J ends were trimmed by 2 bases and 4 bases, with 13 bases remaining between them. The germline gives CDR1 SGHRS, CDR2 YFSETQ. The CDR3 here is CASSLTTGQGANVLTF. The CDR3 DNA follows: TGCGCCAGCAGCTTAACTACAGGGCAGGGGGCCAACGTCCTGACTTTC.

The V and J genes are TRBV9 and TRBJ2-2, with 10 bases aligning to TRBD1. The J segment lost 3 bases and the V segment lost 2 bases, leaving 1 base of the junction unmatched. The CDR3 runs to 15 residues. Germline V gives CDR1 SGDLS, CDR2 YYNGEE. The chain's CDR3 is CASSVGQGHTGELFF. CDR3 bases: TGTGCCAGCAGCGTGGGACAGGGGCACACCGGGGAGCTGTTTTTT.

This rearrangement joins TRBV29-1 to TRBJ2-2; 7 nucleotides match TRBD1. Per the germline V gene, CDR1 is SQVTM and CDR2 is ANQGSEA. This CDR3 comprises 13 residues. V shed 6 bases, J shed 6 bases, and the junction held 7 bases outside the gene matches. CDR3 in DNA: TGCAGCGTCGAGACAGGGAGCTCCGGGGAGCTGTTTTTT. Residues: CSVETGSSGELFF.